This T cell receptor beta chain was retrieved from a study of blood T cells in healthy people across ages. A sample-barcoded 5' primer and a J-beta primer mix were used in a second PCR of roughly 7 to 11 cycles. TCRdb reprocessed the 5' RACE reads via MiXCR and lists one record per CDR3 protein. The repertoire holds about 1.8 million distinct CDR3 sequences, with around 48% as singletons. The ends were cut back, 6 bases at V and 7 bases at J, with 16 bases in the middle. The CDR3 extends over 14 amino acids. J is TRBJ2-1 and V is TRBV12-3 or TRBV12-4, with D possibly matching TRBD2 (7 bases). The clonotype comes from a woman in her 40s in good health. The sample taken for sequencing was blood. The CDR3 reads CASSTPGGKNEQFF. CDR3 coding DNA: TGTGCCAGCAGCACCCCGGGGGGCAAGAATGAGCAGTTCTTC.